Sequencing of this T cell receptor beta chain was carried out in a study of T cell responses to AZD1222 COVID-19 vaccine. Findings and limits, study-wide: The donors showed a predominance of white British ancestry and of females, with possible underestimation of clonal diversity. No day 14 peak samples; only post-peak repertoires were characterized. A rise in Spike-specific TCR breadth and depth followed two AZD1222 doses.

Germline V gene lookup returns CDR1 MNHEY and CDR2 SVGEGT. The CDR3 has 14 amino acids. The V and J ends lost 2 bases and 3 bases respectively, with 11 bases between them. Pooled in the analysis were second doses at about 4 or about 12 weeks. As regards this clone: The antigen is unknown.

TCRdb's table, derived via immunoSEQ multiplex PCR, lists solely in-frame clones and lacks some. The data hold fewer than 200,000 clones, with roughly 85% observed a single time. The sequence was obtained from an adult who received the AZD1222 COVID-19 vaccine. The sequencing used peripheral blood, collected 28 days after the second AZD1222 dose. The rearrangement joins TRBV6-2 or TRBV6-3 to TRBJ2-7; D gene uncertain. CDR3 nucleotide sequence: TGTGCCAGCAGTTACGACGGACCCTACTACGAGCAGTACTTC. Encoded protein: CASSYDGPYYEQYF.